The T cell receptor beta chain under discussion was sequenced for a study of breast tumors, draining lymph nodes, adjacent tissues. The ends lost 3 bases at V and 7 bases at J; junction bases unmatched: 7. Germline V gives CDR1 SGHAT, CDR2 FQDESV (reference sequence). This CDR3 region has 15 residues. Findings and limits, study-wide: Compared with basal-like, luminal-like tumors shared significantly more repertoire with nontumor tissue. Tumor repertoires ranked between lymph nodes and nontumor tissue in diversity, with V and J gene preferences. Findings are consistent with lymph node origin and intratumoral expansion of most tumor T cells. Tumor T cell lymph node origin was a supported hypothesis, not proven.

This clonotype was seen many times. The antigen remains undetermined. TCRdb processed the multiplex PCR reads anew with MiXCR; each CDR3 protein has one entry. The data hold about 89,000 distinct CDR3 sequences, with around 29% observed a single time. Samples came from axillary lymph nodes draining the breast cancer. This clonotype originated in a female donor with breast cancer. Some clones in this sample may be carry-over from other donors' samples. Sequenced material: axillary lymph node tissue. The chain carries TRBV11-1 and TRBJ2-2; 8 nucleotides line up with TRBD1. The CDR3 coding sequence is TGTGCCAGCAGCTTTGGACAGGGCGCCGTCGGGGAGCTGTTTTTT. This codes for CASSFGQGAVGELFF.